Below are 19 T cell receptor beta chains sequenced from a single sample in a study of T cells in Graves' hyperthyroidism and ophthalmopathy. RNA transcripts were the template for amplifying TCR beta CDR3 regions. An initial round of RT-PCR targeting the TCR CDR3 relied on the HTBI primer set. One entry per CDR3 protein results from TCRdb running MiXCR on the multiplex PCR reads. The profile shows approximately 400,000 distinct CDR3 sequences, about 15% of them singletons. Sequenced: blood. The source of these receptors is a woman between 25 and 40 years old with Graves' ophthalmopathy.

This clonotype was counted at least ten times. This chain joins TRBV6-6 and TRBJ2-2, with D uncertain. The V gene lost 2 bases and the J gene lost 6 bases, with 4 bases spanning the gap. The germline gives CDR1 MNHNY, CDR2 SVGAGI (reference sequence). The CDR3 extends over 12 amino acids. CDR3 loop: CASSYVAGELFF. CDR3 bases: TGTGCCAGCAGTTACGTCGCCGGGGAGCTGTTTTTT.

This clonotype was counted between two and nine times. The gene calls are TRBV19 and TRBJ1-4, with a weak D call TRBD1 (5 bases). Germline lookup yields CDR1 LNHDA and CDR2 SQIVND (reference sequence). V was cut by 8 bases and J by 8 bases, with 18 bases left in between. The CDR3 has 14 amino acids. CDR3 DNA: TGTGCCAGTTCCGATGGGGCAGGGCAAGAAAAACTGTTTTTT. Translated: CASSDGAGQEKLFF.

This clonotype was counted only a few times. CDR3 sequence: CASSNSPRETQYF. The CDR3 DNA follows: TGTGCCAGCAGCAACTCCCCCCGGGAGACCCAGTACTTC. The chain uses TRBV7-6 and TRBJ2-5; D unclear. Germline V gene sequence: CDR1 SGHVS, CDR2 FNYEAQ. CDR3 length equals 13 residues. V was pared by 5 bases and J by 5 bases, with 12 bases between.

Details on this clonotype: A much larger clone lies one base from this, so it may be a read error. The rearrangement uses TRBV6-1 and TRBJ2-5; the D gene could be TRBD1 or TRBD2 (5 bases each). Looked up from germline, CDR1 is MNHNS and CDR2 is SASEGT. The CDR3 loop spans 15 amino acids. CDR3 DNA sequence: TGTGTCAGCATCCGAACGTGGGGGACGGTAGAGACCCAGTACTTC. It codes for CVSIRTWGTVETQYF.

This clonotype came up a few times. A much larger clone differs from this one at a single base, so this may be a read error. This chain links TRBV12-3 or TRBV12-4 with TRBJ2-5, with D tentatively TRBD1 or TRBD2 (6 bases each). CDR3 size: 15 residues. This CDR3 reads CASSHRRGPGETQCF. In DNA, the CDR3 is TGTGCCAGCAGCCATCGTCGGGGGCCCGGAGAGACCCAGTGCTTC.

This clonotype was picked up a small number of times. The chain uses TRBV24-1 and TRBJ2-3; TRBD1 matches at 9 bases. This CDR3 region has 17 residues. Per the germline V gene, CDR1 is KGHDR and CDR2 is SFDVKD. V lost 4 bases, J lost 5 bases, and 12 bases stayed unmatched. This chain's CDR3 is CATSDPRPGTGRDTQYF. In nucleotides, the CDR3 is TGTGCCACCAGTGACCCTCGCCCTGGGACAGGGCGAGATACGCAGTATTTT.

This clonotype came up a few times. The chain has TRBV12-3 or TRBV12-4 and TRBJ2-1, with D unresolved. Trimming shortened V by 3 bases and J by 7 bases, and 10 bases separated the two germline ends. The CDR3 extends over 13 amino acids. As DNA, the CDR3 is TGTGCCAGCAGTTTGGAAGGTTGGAATGAGCAGTTCTTC. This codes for CASSLEGWNEQFF.

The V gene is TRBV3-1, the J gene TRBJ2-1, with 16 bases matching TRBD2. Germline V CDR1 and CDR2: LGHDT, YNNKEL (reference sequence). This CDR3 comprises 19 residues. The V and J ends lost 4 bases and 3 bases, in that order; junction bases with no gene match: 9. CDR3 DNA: TGTGCCAGCAGCCGCCGCCCGGGACTAGCGGGAGGGGACTACAATGAGCAGTTCTTC. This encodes CASSRRPGLAGGDYNEQFF.

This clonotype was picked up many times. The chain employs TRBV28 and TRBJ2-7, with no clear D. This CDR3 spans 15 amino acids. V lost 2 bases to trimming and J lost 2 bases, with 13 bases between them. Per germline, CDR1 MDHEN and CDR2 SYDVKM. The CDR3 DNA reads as TGTGCCAGCAGTTTAGGCAGGTGGGGTACCTACGAGCAGTACTTC. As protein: CASSLGRWGTYEQYF.

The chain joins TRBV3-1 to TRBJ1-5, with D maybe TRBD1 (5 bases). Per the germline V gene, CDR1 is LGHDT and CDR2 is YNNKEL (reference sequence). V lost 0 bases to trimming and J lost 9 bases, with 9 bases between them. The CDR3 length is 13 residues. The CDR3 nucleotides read TGTGCCAGCAGCCAAGACGAGGGACGGCCCCAGCATTTT. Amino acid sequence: CASSQDEGRPQHF.

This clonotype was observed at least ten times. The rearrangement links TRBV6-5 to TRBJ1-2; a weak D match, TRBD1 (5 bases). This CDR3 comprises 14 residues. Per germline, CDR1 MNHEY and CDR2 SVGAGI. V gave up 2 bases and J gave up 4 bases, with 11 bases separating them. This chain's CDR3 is CASSYRGEIYGYTF. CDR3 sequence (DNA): TGTGCCAGCAGTTACAGGGGCGAAATCTATGGCTACACCTTC.

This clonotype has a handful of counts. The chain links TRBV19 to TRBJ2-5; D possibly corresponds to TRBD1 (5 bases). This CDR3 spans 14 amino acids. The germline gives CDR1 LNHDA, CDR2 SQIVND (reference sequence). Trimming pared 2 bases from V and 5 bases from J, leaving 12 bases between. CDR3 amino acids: CASSIRGDGETQYF. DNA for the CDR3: TGTGCCAGTAGTATAAGGGGTGATGGGGAGACCCAGTACTTC.

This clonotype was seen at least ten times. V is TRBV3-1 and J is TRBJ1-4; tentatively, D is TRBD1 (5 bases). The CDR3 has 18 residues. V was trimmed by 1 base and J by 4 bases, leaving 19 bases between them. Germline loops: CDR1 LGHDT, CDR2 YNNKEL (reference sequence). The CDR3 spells CASSQGTRQGSRNEKLFF. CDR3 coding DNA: TGTGCCAGCAGCCAAGGGACAAGGCAGGGCAGCCGTAATGAAAAACTGTTTTTT.

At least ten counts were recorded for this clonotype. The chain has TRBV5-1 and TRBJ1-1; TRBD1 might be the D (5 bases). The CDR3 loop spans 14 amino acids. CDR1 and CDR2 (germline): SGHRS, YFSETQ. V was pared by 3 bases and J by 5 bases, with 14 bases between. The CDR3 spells CASSSSGRVTEAFF. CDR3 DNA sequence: TGCGCCAGCAGCTCCTCGGGGCGGGTTACTGAAGCTTTCTTT.

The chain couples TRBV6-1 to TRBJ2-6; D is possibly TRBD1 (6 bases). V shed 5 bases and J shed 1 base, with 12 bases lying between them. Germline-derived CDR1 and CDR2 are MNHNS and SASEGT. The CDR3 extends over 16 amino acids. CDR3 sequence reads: CASSPRGTSGANVLTF. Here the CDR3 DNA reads TGTGCCAGCAGTCCCCGAGGGACATCTGGGGCCAACGTCCTGACTTTC.

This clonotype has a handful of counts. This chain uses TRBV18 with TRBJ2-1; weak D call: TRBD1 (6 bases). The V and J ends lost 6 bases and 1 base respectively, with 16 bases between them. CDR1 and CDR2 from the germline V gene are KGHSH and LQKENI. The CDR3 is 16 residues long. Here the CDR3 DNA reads TGTGCCAGCTCGGGACATCCGGATGGGTCCTACAATGAGCAGTTCTTC. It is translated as CASSGHPDGSYNEQFF.

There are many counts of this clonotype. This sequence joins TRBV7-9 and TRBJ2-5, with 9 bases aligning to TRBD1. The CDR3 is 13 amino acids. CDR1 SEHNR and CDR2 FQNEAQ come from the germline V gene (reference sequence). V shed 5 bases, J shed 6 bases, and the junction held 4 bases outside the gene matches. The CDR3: CASSVDRGKTQYF. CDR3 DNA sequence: TGTGCCAGCAGCGTCGACAGGGGGAAGACCCAGTACTTC.

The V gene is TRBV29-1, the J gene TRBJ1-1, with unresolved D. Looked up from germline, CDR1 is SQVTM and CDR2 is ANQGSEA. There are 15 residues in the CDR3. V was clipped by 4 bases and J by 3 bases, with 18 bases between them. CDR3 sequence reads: CSVGGLDLSDTEAFF. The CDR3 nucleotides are TGCAGCGTTGGAGGGCTAGATTTATCGGACACTGAAGCTTTCTTT.

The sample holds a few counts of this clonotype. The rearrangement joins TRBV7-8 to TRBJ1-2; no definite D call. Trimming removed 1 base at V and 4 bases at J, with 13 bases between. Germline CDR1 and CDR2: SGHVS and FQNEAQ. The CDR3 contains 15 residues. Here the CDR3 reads CASSLEQKPPYGYTF. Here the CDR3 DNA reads TGTGCCAGCAGCTTAGAGCAGAAGCCACCCTATGGCTACACCTTC.